This T cell receptor (beta chain) was captured in a study of cytomegalovirus exposure and HLA in healthy donors. The primer mix had 60 Vbeta and 13 Jbeta primers. This table comes from immunoSEQ multiplex PCR, and its TCRdb copy is limited to in-frame clones, with some not included. The data contain approximately 130,000 clones, around 72% of them singletons. This CDR3 has 16 amino acids. CDR1 MNHNS and CDR2 SASEGT come from the germline V gene. V lost 0 bases to trimming and J lost 2 bases, with 12 bases between them. The sample taken for sequencing was PBMCs. The chain combines TRBV6-1 with TRBJ2-3, with D maybe TRBD2 (5 bases). This TCR was sampled from a human donor in good health. CDR3 nucleotide sequence: TGTGCCAGCAGTGAAGCGCGTGACTACTACACAGATACGCAGTATTTT. Residues: CASSEARDYYTDTQYF.